The subject of this entry is one T cell receptor beta chain. This sample stems from a study of control samples from healthy donors and cancer patients. V was clipped by 6 bases and J by 3 bases; unmatched bases: 12. The length of the CDR3 is 19 residues. The V gene's germline CDR1 is ENHRY and CDR2 SYGVKD. Some clones are missing from TCRdb's copy, which holds only in-frame ones; the method was immunoSEQ multiplex PCR. The table lists 130,000 to 150,000 clones, 85% to 95% of them singletons, with 13% to 15% in the top ten. This receptor was identified in a man aged 60-69 years with colorectal cancer. V and J are TRBV10-3 and TRBJ2-3, with 16 bases that match TRBD2. The sample comprised PBMCs. As DNA, the CDR3 is TGTGCCATCAGGAAGGGACTAGCGGGGGGGCCAATGGAGACAGATACGCAGTATTTT. This codes for CAIRKGLAGGPMETDTQYF.